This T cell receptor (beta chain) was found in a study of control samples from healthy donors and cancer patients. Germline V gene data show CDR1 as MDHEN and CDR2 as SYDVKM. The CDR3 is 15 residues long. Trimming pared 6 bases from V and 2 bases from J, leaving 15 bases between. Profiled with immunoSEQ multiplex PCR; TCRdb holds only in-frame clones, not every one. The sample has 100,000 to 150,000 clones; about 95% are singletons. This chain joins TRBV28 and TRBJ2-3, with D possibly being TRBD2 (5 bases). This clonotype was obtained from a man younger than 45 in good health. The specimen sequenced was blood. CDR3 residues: CASRRPGINTDTQYF. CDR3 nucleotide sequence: TGTGCCAGCAGGCGTCCCGGGATCAACACAGATACGCAGTATTTT.